These 3 T cell receptor beta chains share one sample of origin, sequenced in a study of blood T cell repertoires in COVID-19. Sequenced by immunoSEQ multiplex PCR; TCRdb stores in-frame clones only, minus some. The sample carries over 150,000 clones, over 60% recorded once. The sequenced sample consisted of peripheral blood. The receptors stem from a woman aged 70-85 years with acute or convalescent COVID-19.

The V gene is TRBV3-1 (or the pseudogene TRBV3-2), the J gene TRBJ2-7; 7 nucleotides agree with TRBD2. The CDR3 loop spans 16 amino acids. Germline V gene lookup returns CDR1 LGHDT and CDR2 YNNKEL (reference sequence). Germline trimming cut 0 bases from V and 7 bases from J; bases unmatched to any gene: 12. The CDR3 loop is CASSQDVQAGRVEQYF. DNA of the CDR3: TGTGCCAGCAGCCAAGATGTCCAAGCGGGACGGGTAGAGCAGTACTTC.

This chain uses TRBV6-5 with TRBJ1-5, with TRBD1 matching over 7 bases. The germline CDR1 and CDR2 sequences are MNHEY and SVGAGI. This CDR3 comprises 14 residues. The J segment lost 5 bases and the V segment lost 5 bases, leaving 6 bases of the junction unmatched. DNA of the CDR3: TGTGCCAGCAGTCCGGGACAGAACGATCAGCCCCAGCATTTT. Translation gives CASSPGQNDQPQHF.

V gene TRBV3-1 (or the pseudogene TRBV3-2) combines with J gene TRBJ2-5; 9 nucleotides match TRBD2. CDR3 length: 18 amino acids. The germline V gene encodes CDR1 LGHDT and CDR2 YNNKEL (reference sequence). J was trimmed by 5 bases and V by 0 bases; bases with no gene match: 13. The CDR3 sequence is CASSQDLGGGVIRETQYF. The CDR3 region has the DNA TGTGCCAGCAGCCAAGATCTGGGCGGGGGGGTGATTCGTGAGACCCAGTACTTC.